This entry lists 15 T cell receptor beta chains sequenced from one sample in a study of radiation and T cells in renal cell carcinoma. Libraries were prepared by immunoSEQ multiplex PCR; TCRdb keeps only in-frame clonotypes and omits some of them. Of 150,000 to 180,000 clones in the sample, around 90% are singletons; the top ten hold 10% to 15%. As for time point: blood 2 weeks post-SBRT. Treatment denoted: 15 Gy SBRT to primary tumor, nephrectomy 4 weeks later. Here the sequenced sample was blood, taken from a patient whose treatment included radiotherapy and nephrectomy. The receptors were sampled from a woman in her forties or fifties with renal cell carcinoma.

The J gene is TRBJ1-1, the V gene TRBV25-1; D possibly corresponds to TRBD1 (5 bases). This CDR3 spans 13 amino acids. V dropped 4 bases and J dropped 1 base, with 7 bases sitting between them. CDR1 and CDR2 (germline): MGHDK, SYGVNS. The CDR3 coding sequence is TGTGCCAGCAGTGTTACAGGGAACACTGAAGCTTTCTTT. It codes for CASSVTGNTEAFF. The full variable domain, its missing parts supplied by reference TRBV25-1 and TRBJ1-1, is EADIYQTPRYLVIGTGKKITLECSQTMGHDKMYWYQQDPGMELHLIHYSYGVNSTEKGDLSSESTVSRIRTEHFPLTLESARPSHTSQYLCASSVTGNTEAFFGQGTRLTVV.

V gene TRBV7-3 combines with J gene TRBJ2-3; 7 positions agree with TRBD2. This CDR3 region has 15 residues. Germline V gene sequence: CDR1 SGHTA, CDR2 FQGTGA. The J segment lost 8 bases and the V segment lost 6 bases, leaving 14 bases of the junction unmatched. The DNA of the CDR3 is TGTGCCAGCAGTTTTCGCGGGGAGGGAGGGTTTACGCAGTATTTT. Translated, it gives CASSFRGEGGFTQYF.

Notes on this clone: The same CDR3 can be traced to other DNA sequences in this sample. The chain recombines TRBV19 with TRBJ1-5, with 7 bases aligning to TRBD1. CDR3 length: 14 amino acids. J was trimmed by 5 bases and V by 1 base; bases with no gene match: 2. Germline CDR1 is LNHDA and CDR2 is SQIVND (reference sequence). CDR3 in amino acids: CASSIGTGDQPQHF. DNA of the CDR3: TGTGCCAGTAGTATAGGGACAGGCGATCAGCCCCAGCATTTT.

V and J are TRBV11-2 and TRBJ2-7; 7 nucleotides align to TRBD1. Trimming at V came to 3 bases and at J to 4 bases, leaving 3 bases not matched to a gene. The germline CDR1 and CDR2 sequences are SGHAT and FQNNGV. The CDR3 covers 13 residues. The CDR3 DNA reads TGTGCCAGCAGCTTCGACAGGGCGTACGAGCAGTACTTC. Translating it yields CASSFDRAYEQYF.

The chain combines TRBV15 with TRBJ1-4; D may be TRBD1 (6 bases). V lost 0 bases, J lost 7 bases, and 15 bases lay in between. Per germline, CDR1 LNHNV and CDR2 YYDKDF (reference sequence). The CDR3 covers 16 residues. CDR3 residues: CATSREGANHPEKLFF. DNA for the CDR3: TGTGCCACCAGCAGAGAGGGGGCGAACCACCCTGAAAAACTGTTTTTT.

The chain combines TRBV11-2 with TRBJ2-7, with TRBD2 identical over 8 bases. V lost 1 base and J lost 3; bases outside the gene matches: 2. Germline V gene lookup returns CDR1 SGHAT and CDR2 FQNNGV. The CDR3 loop spans 14 amino acids. CDR3 in amino acids: CASSLGGTSYEQYF. The CDR3 DNA sequence: TGTGCCAGCAGCTTAGGAGGGACTAGCTACGAGCAGTACTTC.

The chain employs TRBV30 and TRBJ1-3; D unresolved. V was pared by 1 base and J by 7 bases, with 17 bases between. Germline CDR1 GTSNPN, CDR2 SVGIG (reference sequence). The CDR3 covers 15 residues. In DNA form, the CDR3 reads TGTGCCTGGAGTGGAGGCGACGTGTCAACCAACACCATATATTTT. As protein: CAWSGGDVSTNTIYF.

The rearrangement joins TRBV5-1 to TRBJ2-3; 7 bases align to TRBD2. V lost 5 bases and J lost 2; bases outside the gene matches: 8. Germline lookup yields CDR1 SGHRS and CDR2 YFSETQ. The CDR3 length is 15 residues. The CDR3 DNA is TGCGCCAGCAGTTTACTACTAGCGCCCACAGATACGCAGTATTTT. As protein: CASSLLLAPTDTQYF.

The chain links TRBV7-9 to TRBJ1-2; D unresolved. Germline CDR1 SEHNR, CDR2 FQNEAQ (reference sequence). This CDR3 spans 12 amino acids. Trimming took off 3 bases at V and 1 base at J, with 3 bases between the two ends. The CDR3 reads CASSFHNYGYTF. CDR3 coding DNA: TGTGCCAGCAGCTTCCATAACTATGGCTACACCTTC.

The chain joins TRBV19 to TRBJ1-1, with TRBD1 as a possible D gene (5 bases). Germline V CDR1 and CDR2: LNHDA, SQIVND (reference sequence). This CDR3 spans 15 amino acids. Deletions cut 6 bases from V and 0 bases from J, with 14 bases between. The CDR3 region is CASRPLGRLNTEAFF. CDR3 bases: TGTGCCAGTAGACCACTGGGACGGCTGAACACTGAAGCTTTCTTT.

V usage is TRBV19 and J usage is TRBJ2-1; D unresolved. Trimming took 3 bases from V and 2 from J, leaving 11 bases between them. Per the germline V gene, CDR1 is LNHDA and CDR2 is SQIVND (reference sequence). The CDR3 is 15 amino acids. The CDR3 bases are TGTGCCAGTAGTATCGAGACCCAGCCCTACAATGAGCAGTTCTTC. Amino acids: CASSIETQPYNEQFF. The variable domain in full, with the rest retrieved from reference TRBV19 and TRBJ2-1, is DGGITQSPKYLFRKEGQNVTLSCEQNLNHDAMYWYRQDPGQGLRLIYYSQIVNDFQKGDIAEGYSVSREKKESFPLTVTSAQKNPTAFYLCASSIETQPYNEQFFGPGTRLTVL.

V usage is TRBV9 and J usage is TRBJ1-3; D not resolved. This CDR3 has 16 residues. Trimming took off 1 base at V and 0 bases at J, with 11 bases between the two ends. Per germline, CDR1 SGDLS and CDR2 YYNGEE. The CDR3 sequence: CASSVTTLSSGNTIYF. The DNA for the CDR3 is TGTGCCAGCAGCGTAACAACCTTAAGCTCTGGAAACACCATATATTTT. The whole variable domain, remainder taken from reference TRBV9 and TRBJ1-3, is DSGVTQTPKHLITATGQRVTLRCSPRSGDLSVYWYQQSLDQGLQFLIQYYNGEERAKGNILERFSAQQFPDLHSELNLSSLELGDSALYFCASSVTTLSSGNTIYFGEGSWLTVV.

The V and J genes are TRBV7-2 and TRBJ2-3, with a tentative D call TRBD1 (6 bases). Trimming left V 3 bases short and J 6 bases short, with 13 bases between. The germline gives CDR1 SGHTA, CDR2 FQGNSA. The CDR3 totals 14 residues. CDR3 DNA sequence: TGTGCCAGCAGCTTGGGACAAACGCTGGATACGCAGTATTTT. Translation gives CASSLGQTLDTQYF.

The chain is built from TRBV4-2 and TRBJ1-5, with 7 positions matching TRBD1. There are 16 residues in the CDR3. Germline lookup yields CDR1 LGHNA and CDR2 YNFKEQ. V was pared by 2 bases and J by 3 bases, with 7 bases of the junction left unmatched. The CDR3 spells CASSQSSQGPNQPQHF. The CDR3 DNA reads TGTGCCAGCAGCCAATCCTCACAGGGGCCCAATCAGCCCCAGCATTTT.

The gene calls are TRBV14 and TRBJ1-1; 8 nucleotides match TRBD1. There are 15 residues in the CDR3. Unmatched junction bases numbered 12, after V lost 1 base and J lost 11 bases. Germline V gives CDR1 SGHDN, CDR2 FVKESK. In DNA form, the CDR3 reads TGTGCCAGCAGCCAAGGCCGGGACAGGCGAACGGGGGCTTTCTTT. Encoded protein: CASSQGRDRRTGAFF.